The 6 T cell receptor beta chains in this list originate from one sample, sequenced in a study of cytomegalovirus exposure and HLA in healthy donors. 13 Jbeta primers and 60 Vbeta primers were used for the PCR. Generated by immunoSEQ multiplex PCR, the TCRdb table keeps only in-frame clones and is missing some. The repertoire holds approximately 130,000 clones, with 60% to 85% as singletons. The sample taken for sequencing was PBMCs. Receptors originate from a young man in good health and CMV-seronegative.

This chain connects TRBV25-1 to TRBJ2-3; no clear D. This CDR3 has 11 amino acids. The germline V gene has CDR1 MGHDK and CDR2 SYGVNS. Trimming pared 7 bases from V and 4 bases from J, leaving 6 bases between. The chain's CDR3 is CASTISDTQYF. CDR3 DNA: TGTGCCAGCACTATCTCAGATACGCAGTATTTT.

CDR3 loop: CASSQDVQYSYEQYF. The CDR3 nucleotides are TGCGCCAGCAGCCAAGATGTACAGTACTCCTACGAGCAGTACTTC. V usage is TRBV4-1 and J usage is TRBJ2-7, with D uncertain. This CDR3 spans 15 amino acids. Per the germline V gene, CDR1 is MGHRA and CDR2 is YSYEKL. Deletions cut 0 bases from V and 0 bases from J, with 9 bases between.

This rearrangement joins TRBV5-1 to TRBJ1-1; a possible D gene is TRBD1 (6 bases). The CDR3 runs to 14 residues. V shed 2 bases and J shed 1 base, with 9 bases lying between them. CDR1 and CDR2 from the germline V gene are SGHRS and YFSETQ. The CDR3, as DNA: TGCGCCAGCAGCTTCCTACAGGGGAACACTGAAGCTTTCTTT. This codes for CASSFLQGNTEAFF.

This clone has only a few counts. The chain carries TRBV28 and TRBJ1-1; 7 bases map to TRBD1. Germline CDR1 MDHEN, CDR2 SYDVKM. V lost 4 bases, J lost 7 bases, and 0 bases stayed unmatched. This CDR3 contains 11 residues. The CDR3 sequence: CASSYRGEAFF. The CDR3 region has the DNA TGTGCCAGCAGTTACAGGGGTGAAGCTTTCTTT.

The rearrangement joins TRBV7-2 to TRBJ2-3, with a possible D match to TRBD2 (5 bases). Germline V gives CDR1 SGHTA, CDR2 FQGNSA. This CDR3 is 16 amino acids long. V was clipped by 2 bases and J by 3 bases, with 15 bases between them. Here the CDR3 reads CASSLTSEVFTDTQYF. Here the CDR3 DNA reads TGTGCCAGCAGCTTAACTTCGGAGGTCTTTACAGATACGCAGTATTTT. Full variable domain (missing parts from reference TRBV7-2 and TRBJ2-3): GAGVSQSPSNKVTEKGKDVELRCDPISGHTALYWYRQSLGQGLEFLIYFQGNSAPDKSGLPSDRFSAERTGGSVSTLTIQRTQQEDSAVYLCASSLTSEVFTDTQYFGPGTRLTVL.

The rearrangement joins TRBV7-2 to TRBJ1-4; TRBD1 agrees at 10 bases. CDR1 SGHTA and CDR2 FQGNSA come from the germline V gene. The V gene end was trimmed by 5 bases and the J gene end by 2 bases; junction bases not matched to a gene: 11. CDR3 size: 18 residues. The CDR3 loop reads CASSLSPGQGLTNEKLFF. The DNA for the CDR3 is TGTGCCAGCAGCCTGTCGCCGGGACAGGGGTTGACTAATGAAAAACTGTTTTTT. Using reference TRBV7-2 and TRBJ1-4 for the parts outside the CDR3, the full variable domain is GAGVSQSPSNKVTEKGKDVELRCDPISGHTALYWYRQSLGQGLEFLIYFQGNSAPDKSGLPSDRFSAERTGGSVSTLTIQRTQQEDSAVYLCASSLSPGQGLTNEKLFFGSGTQLSVL.